The next 22 T cell receptor beta chains were all read from a single sample in a study of T-cell memory formation after mild COVID-19 (dated by TCRdb to 2020 to 2023). Libraries came from 5' RACE. Sequencing was carried out with an Illumina NovaSeq 6000. TCRdb took the public reads, trimmed them with fastp at Q25, ran MiXCR for clone calling and kept in-frame beta chains. Here each entry gathers all rows of one CDR3 protein and keeps the most common genes and DNA. For this sample the table gives roughly 370,000 distinct CDR3 sequences, of which 16% were detected only once. About a fifth of the sample is in the top ten clones. The sequenced sample was PBMCs or a T cell subset sorted from them (not recorded which). The source of these receptors is a man aged 18 to 29 who had mild COVID-19 (a few samples of this study predate the infection). The sample titles of this study are shuffled in the database, so cell type and time point are left out; the donor was told from shared clones.

This clonotype was picked up a small number of times. The rearrangement uses TRBV7-9 and TRBJ2-7, with TRBD1 identical over 7 bases. CDR3 length: 15 amino acids. Germline V gene lookup returns CDR1 SEHNR and CDR2 FQNEAQ (reference sequence). V dropped 1 base and J dropped 4; count of bases not matched to a gene: 7. The chain's CDR3 is CASSLGDRESYEQYF. In DNA, the CDR3 is TGTGCCAGCAGCTTAGGTGACAGGGAATCGTACGAGCAGTACTTC.

The sample holds a few counts of this clonotype. CDR3 protein: CASSYHDRVETQYF. DNA for the CDR3: TGTGCCAGCAGTTACCACGACAGGGTAGAGACCCAGTACTTC. The chain uses TRBV6-5 and TRBJ2-5; 7 bases are shared with TRBD1. CDR3 size: 14 residues. After removal of 2 bases from V and 4 bases from J, the junction contained 4 bases not matched to a gene. CDR1 and CDR2 (germline): MNHEY, SVGAGI.

V and J are TRBV2 and TRBJ2-1; TRBD1 or TRBD2 may be the D gene (5 bases each). The CDR3 has 15 amino acids. Germline V gene data show CDR1 as SNHLY and CDR2 as FYNNEI. V lost 6 bases, J lost 9 bases, and 21 bases lay in between. CDR3 sequence (DNA): TGTGCCAGCAGGGGGACGGCTACGCCTACAACTGAGCAGTTCTTC. Its translation is CASRGTATPTTEQFF. Full variable domain (missing parts from reference TRBV2 and TRBJ2-1): EPEVTQTPSHQVTQMGQEVILRCVPISNHLYFYWYRQILGQKVEFLVSFYNNEISEKSEIFDDQFSVERPDGSNFTLKIRSTKLEDSAMYFCASRGTATPTTEQFFGPGTRLTVL.

This clonotype is a singleton in its sample. The chain couples TRBV25-1 to TRBJ1-4, with TRBD1 identical over 9 bases. The CDR3 sequence is 14 residues long. Per the germline V gene, CDR1 is MGHDK and CDR2 is SYGVNS. The V and J ends lost 9 bases and 8 bases, in that order; junction bases with no gene match: 10. Here the CDR3 reads CASSQQGALEKLFF. The DNA of the CDR3 is TGTGCCAGTAGTCAACAGGGGGCGCTGGAAAAACTGTTTTTT.

The chain employs TRBV11-2 and TRBJ2-3; 14 nucleotides align to TRBD2. After removal of 5 bases from V and 4 bases from J, the junction contained 5 bases not matched to a gene. Germline V gene data show CDR1 as SGHAT and CDR2 as FQNNGV. The CDR3 consists of 16 residues. The CDR3: CASSHKTSGGADTQYF. The DNA for the CDR3 is TGTGCCAGCAGCCACAAGACTAGCGGGGGGGCAGATACGCAGTATTTT.

Only a few counts were recorded for this clonotype. This chain links TRBV9 with TRBJ1-1, with 9 bases matching TRBD1. V was pared by 4 bases and J by 5 bases, with 9 bases of the junction left unmatched. The length of the CDR3 is 15 residues. Per the germline V gene, CDR1 is SGDLS and CDR2 is YYNGEE. The CDR3 nucleotides are TGTGCCAGCAGCCGACCGACAGGGGGGCGAACTGAAGCTTTCTTT. Translation gives CASSRPTGGRTEAFF.

This clonotype has just a few counts. The V and J genes are TRBV27 and TRBJ2-7, with 7 positions matching TRBD2. Germline CDR1 and CDR2: MNHEY and SMNVEV (reference sequence). After removal of 5 bases from V and 1 base from J, the junction contained 11 bases not matched to a gene. CDR3 length equals 16 residues. Written as DNA, the CDR3 is TGTGCCAGCAGTCCCACCCGGGGAGGGGAGTCCTACGAGCAGTACTTC. Its translation: CASSPTRGGESYEQYF.

This clonotype was seen more than once but under ten times. V and J are TRBV7-2 and TRBJ2-2; TRBD1 agrees at 7 bases. The CDR3 has 14 residues. CDR1 and CDR2 from the germline V gene are SGHTA and FQGNSA. Unmatched junction bases numbered 2, after V lost 6 bases and J lost 1 base. DNA for the CDR3: TGTGCCAGCAGGACAGGGCAGAACACCGGGGAGCTGTTTTTT. Encoded protein: CASRTGQNTGELFF.

This clonotype has only a few counts. The chain is built from TRBV5-1 and TRBJ2-2; TRBD2 is a possible D gene (5 bases). Trimming stripped 0 bases from V and 4 bases from J, with 16 bases between. Germline V CDR1 and CDR2: SGHRS, YFSETQ. CDR3 length: 17 residues. DNA of the CDR3: TGCGCCAGCAGCTTGGTCCTGGACGGGCGGGCCACCGGGGAGCTGTTTTTT. Amino acid sequence: CASSLVLDGRATGELFF.

The chain recombines TRBV7-9 with TRBJ2-5; 13 bases map to TRBD2. The V gene's germline CDR1 is SEHNR and CDR2 FQNEAQ (reference sequence). The CDR3 runs to 16 residues. V was pared by 2 bases and J by 5 bases, with 5 bases of the junction left unmatched. For the CDR3, the DNA is TGTGCCAGCAGCTTATACGGGACTAGCGGGGCTGAGACCCAGTACTTC. This translates into CASSLYGTSGAETQYF.

The chain couples TRBV10-1 to TRBJ1-4; D is unresolved. CDR3 length equals 16 residues. Germline V gene lookup returns CDR1 WNHNN and CDR2 SYGVQD (reference sequence). V was trimmed by 0 bases and J by 10 bases, leaving 18 bases between them. CDR3 protein: CASSESDKGDIGKLFF. The CDR3 DNA sequence: TGCGCCAGCAGTGAGTCTGACAAGGGCGATATTGGAAAACTGTTTTTT.

The V and J genes are TRBV29-1 and TRBJ2-7; 11 nucleotides align to TRBD1. The CDR3 has 13 amino acids. The germline gives CDR1 SQVTM, CDR2 ANQGSEA. The ends lost 5 bases at V and 7 bases at J; junction bases unmatched: 7. The CDR3, as DNA: TGCAGCGTTATCGGACAGGGGGCTGGGGAGCAGTACTTC. Translated: CSVIGQGAGEQYF.

This clonotype was counted only a few times. This sequence joins TRBV20-1 and TRBJ2-5; 7 bases are a match to TRBD2. The CDR3 has 14 amino acids. The germline V gene has CDR1 DFQATT and CDR2 SNEGSKA (reference sequence). The CDR3 loop reads CSGNRRGDQETQYF. In nucleotides, the CDR3 is TGCAGCGGGAACCGACGGGGGGATCAAGAGACCCAGTACTTC.

The chain combines TRBV5-6 with TRBJ2-7, with 10 bases lining up with TRBD1. Germline V CDR1 and CDR2: SGHDT, YYEEEE. Trimming at V came to 3 bases and at J to 3 bases, leaving 3 bases not matched to a gene. The CDR3 totals 14 residues. In DNA, the CDR3 is TGTGCCAGCAGCTGGGACAGGGGTTTCTACGAGCAGTACGTC. Translated: CASSWDRGFYEQYV.

This clonotype has at least ten counts. The V gene is TRBV12-3 or TRBV12-4, the J gene TRBJ2-1; 12 nucleotides match TRBD1. Unmatched junction bases numbered 5, after V lost 8 bases and J lost 0 bases. The CDR3 is 16 residues long. The CDR3 nucleotides read TGTGCCAGCGCGGGACAGGGGGCGAGCTCCTACAATGAGCAGTTCTTC. It translates to CASAGQGASSYNEQFF.

There are many counts of this clonotype. The chain links TRBV6-2 or TRBV6-3 to TRBJ2-3, with D perhaps TRBD2 (5 bases). The V gene's germline CDR1 is MNHEY and CDR2 SVGEGT. The CDR3 sequence is 14 residues long. Trimming shortened V by 6 bases and J by 0 bases, and 10 bases separated the two germline ends. CDR3 residues: CASSRGLSTDTQYF. In nucleotides, the CDR3 is TGTGCCAGCAGCCGGGGTTTAAGCACAGATACGCAGTATTTT.

This clonotype appeared many times. The chain has TRBV9 and TRBJ2-7; 10 bases line up with TRBD2. The V segment lost 4 bases and the J segment 3 bases; nucleotides outside the gene matches: 7. The CDR3 extends over 15 amino acids. Per the germline V gene, CDR1 is SGDLS and CDR2 is YYNGEE. The CDR3 reads CASSPGLAGVYEQYF. The CDR3 nucleotides are TGTGCCAGCAGCCCAGGGCTAGCGGGGGTCTACGAGCAGTACTTC.

This clonotype appeared a few times. The genes are TRBV12-3 or TRBV12-4 and TRBJ2-3; TRBD1 agrees at 11 bases. The CDR3 runs to 15 residues. J was trimmed by 6 bases and V by 5 bases; bases with no gene match: 7. The CDR3 region has the DNA TGTGCCAGCAGTCGGGACAGGGGGGTAACGGATACGCAGTATTTT. Protein product: CASSRDRGVTDTQYF.

This clonotype has a handful of counts. The chain links TRBV5-1 to TRBJ1-6; D not resolved. Germline values: CDR1 SGHRS, CDR2 YFSETQ. The CDR3 has 14 amino acids. Trimming stripped 4 bases from V and 5 bases from J, with 10 bases between. The CDR3 DNA follows: TGCGCCAGCAGCGTGGACGGTGATAATTCACCCCTCCACTTT. This sequence encodes CASSVDGDNSPLHF.

This clonotype has a handful of counts. The chain uses TRBV20-1 and TRBJ2-7; D is possibly TRBD2 (6 bases). V lost 5 bases, J lost 4 bases, and 9 bases lay in between. Germline CDR1 and CDR2: DFQATT and SNEGSKA (reference sequence). The CDR3 totals 11 residues. Written as DNA, the CDR3 is TGCAGTGCTCCCGGGACTTACGAGCAGTACTTC. Protein sequence: CSAPGTYEQYF.

This chain links TRBV29-1 with TRBJ1-4; 7 positions match TRBD1. CDR3 length: 13 residues. Germline V CDR1 and CDR2: SQVTM, ANQGSEA. J lost 5 bases, V lost 4 bases, and 4 bases had no gene match. The CDR3 loop is CSVARGQNEKLFF. The DNA of the CDR3 is TGCAGCGTTGCCAGGGGACAGAATGAAAAACTGTTTTTT.

The V gene is TRBV20-1, the J gene TRBJ2-2; the match to TRBD1 covers 8 bases. CDR1 and CDR2 from the germline V gene are DFQATT and SNEGSKA (reference sequence). V shed 0 bases and J 4 bases; nucleotides not matched to a gene: 7. This CDR3 spans 16 amino acids. This chain's CDR3 is CSARDARQGPTGELFF. CDR3 sequence (DNA): TGCAGTGCTAGAGATGCGAGACAGGGGCCCACCGGGGAGCTGTTTTTT.